What follows describes a single TCR beta chain. The antigen remains unidentified. Germline V gives CDR1 SGHAT, CDR2 FQNNGV. The CDR3 runs to 13 residues. Trimming cost V 5 bases and J 6 bases, with 14 bases left between them. The entry originates in a study of OX40 agonist ivuxolimab in advanced cancers. Some clones are missing from TCRdb's copy, which holds only in-frame ones; the method was immunoSEQ multiplex PCR. The table lists roughly 60,000 clones, roughly 81% of them singletons. General study results and limits: Fewer expanded clones were found on average in CD4+ than in CD8+ T cells.

This specimen consisted of CD4+ or CD8+ T cells sorted from blood, obtained in a trial of the OX40 agonist ivuxolimab. The rearrangement uses TRBV11-2 and TRBJ2-7; possibly TRBD1 for D (7 bases). The receptor comes from an adult with an advanced solid tumor such as melanoma, head and neck, liver or kidney cancer. The CDR3, as DNA: TGTGCCAGCAGCAAAAACAGGGGAGGCGAGCAGTACTTC. Encoded protein: CASSKNRGGEQYF. The full variable domain, with the rest looked up from reference TRBV11-2 and TRBJ2-7, is EAGVAQSPRYKIIEKRQSVAFWCNPISGHATLYWYQQILGQGPKLLIQFQNNGVVDDSQLPKDRFSAERLKGVDSTLKIQPAKLEDSAVYLCASSKNRGGEQYFGPGTRLTVT.